What follows are 3 T cell receptor beta chains derived from one specimen sequenced in a study of Graves' ophthalmopathy and Graves' hyperthyroidism. Amplified material comprised TCR beta CDR3 regions derived from RNA transcripts. Investigators did first-round RT-PCR with HTBI primers, then second-round multiplex PCR. TCRdb recomputed calls from the multiplex PCR reads with MiXCR, one row per CDR3 protein. The data show 500,000 to 700,000 distinct CDR3 sequences, with less than 40% seen just once and about 4% held by the top ten. Source material: peripheral blood or thyroid tissue (not recorded which). All receptors come from an adult man with Graves' hyperthyroidism.

On this clonotype itself: This sequence may be a read error, since a much larger clone differs from it by one base. The chain is built from TRBV7-9 and TRBJ1-1; D not certain. Germline loops: CDR1 SEHNR, CDR2 FQNEAQ (reference sequence). The CDR3 totals 11 residues. The CDR3 nucleotides read TGTTCCACAAATTCGAACACTGAAGCTTTCTTT. This gives the protein CSTNSNTEAFF.

This clonotype was seen more than once but under ten times. V is TRBV19 and J is TRBJ1-1; 11 nucleotides line up with TRBD1. The junction had 4 bases not matched to a gene; V was cut back by 3 bases and J by 4 bases. The CDR3 consists of 15 residues. CDR1 LNHDA and CDR2 SQIVND come from the germline V gene (reference sequence). The CDR3 DNA reads as TGTGCCAGTAGTATCCCCGGGACAGGGGGCACTGAAGCTTTCTTT. Residues: CASSIPGTGGTEAFF.

This clonotype occurred a few times. The chain is built from TRBV25-1 and TRBJ2-7; TRBD1 matches at 11 bases. Trimming at V came to 5 bases and at J to 12 bases, leaving 6 bases not matched to a gene. The CDR3 is 12 residues long. Germline V lookup: CDR1 MGHDK, CDR2 SYGVNS. This CDR3 reads CASSPGTGGLYF. Written as DNA, the CDR3 is TGTGCCAGCAGTCCCGGGACAGGGGGGTTGTACTTC.